The 23 T cell receptor beta chains reported below all come from one sample, sequenced in a study of tumor-infiltrating lymphocytes in primary liver carcinoma. Making TCR beta cDNA involved 400 to 600 ng total RNA and a constant-region primer. ARM-PCR, slightly modified, supplied the TCR beta libraries through three nested multiplex PCR rounds. Researchers ran the first two PCR rounds for about 11 cycles each with TRBV1-TRBV30 forward primers and a C-beta reverse primer. TCRdb reprocessed the multiplex PCR reads via MiXCR and lists one record per CDR3 protein. Altogether 95,000 to 100,000 distinct CDR3 sequences are present, under 70% being singletons, with the ten largest covering approximately 12%. Co-extracted RNA and DNA came from roughly 20-30 mg of unsorted bulk tissue. The sequencing sample was made of liver tumor tissue from sampling region 2. Subset meaning: tumor region T2, inferior pole. These receptors were collected from a woman aged 55-69 years with primary liver carcinoma and hepatitis B virus infection.

About this clonotype: The CDR3 ends on some other residue instead of the conserved phenylalanine or tryptophan, so this is likely a read error. The DNA is left out, because the CDR3 cannot be placed on it with certainty; the CDR3 is given as TCRdb lists it. The gene calls are TRBV11-1 and TRBJ2-3; the table's D call, TRBD2, was not checked against the DNA. The germline V gene has CDR1 SGHAT and CDR2 FQDESV (reference sequence). The CDR3 length equals 14 residues, ends included. Here the CDR3 reads CASSLRQRVGESHS.

For this clonotype: Given a much more abundant clone one base away, this may be a read error. The rearrangement links TRBV12-3 or TRBV12-4 to TRBJ2-5, with D possibly being TRBD2 (5 bases). V dropped 3 bases and J dropped 4 bases, with 12 bases sitting between them. The CDR3 extends over 14 amino acids. CDR3 coding DNA: TGTGCCAGCAGTTTGATTGGGAGTGTAGAGACCCAGTACTTC. Its protein is CASSLIGSVETQYF.

On this clonotype itself: The missing conserved phenylalanine or tryptophan at the end of this CDR3 makes a read error likely. The V call is TRBV11-1, the J call TRBJ2-6; tentative D call: TRBD2 (6 bases). The germline V gene has CDR1 SGHAT and CDR2 FQDESV (reference sequence). The CDR3 is 15 residues long. The CDR3 reads CASSPSGAGANVLTL. In DNA form, the CDR3 reads TGCGCCAGTAGCCCCTCGGGGGCTGGGGCCAACGTCCTGACTCTC.

Regarding this clonotype: A read error may be the cause here, since a much bigger clone is one base away. The chain is built from TRBV7-9 and TRBJ1-1, with D maybe TRBD1 (5 bases). CDR1 is SEHNR and CDR2 is FQNEAQ in the germline V gene (reference sequence). The CDR3 is 14 residues long. Trimming pared 7 bases from V and 2 bases from J, leaving 14 bases between. The CDR3 is CASTLSGFNTEAFF. In nucleotides, the CDR3 is TGTGCCAGCACCCTGTCAGGGTTTAACACTGAAGCTTTCTTT.

This clonotype has only a few counts. The gene calls are TRBV28 and TRBJ1-2; 7 bases are a match to TRBD1. Trimming at V came to 7 bases and at J to 5 bases, leaving 16 bases not matched to a gene. This CDR3 has 16 residues. CDR1 and CDR2 (germline): MDHEN, SYDVKM. The CDR3 protein is CASTPRLRGRWYGYTF. CDR3 DNA: TGTGCCAGCACCCCCCGCTTAAGGGGGCGTTGGTATGGCTACACCTTC.

On this clonotype itself: The junction shows a germline mismatch at one end, possibly a read error. This chain connects TRBV11-3 to TRBJ2-1, with TRBD2 identical over 8 bases. From germline, CDR1 is SGHNT and CDR2 YENEEA. This CDR3 spans 13 amino acids. CDR3 nucleotide sequence: TGTCCCAGCAGCTCACGACTAGCGCTTAAGCAGTTCTTC. It is translated as CPSSSRLALKQFF.

With regard to this clonotype: The junction departs from germline at one end; a sequencing error may be responsible. The rearrangement joins TRBV6-5 to TRBJ2-1; 8 nucleotides align to TRBD2. CDR3 length: 16 amino acids. Germline CDR1 MNHEY, CDR2 SVGAGI. The CDR3 sequence: CASSYRRAGRDTEQFF. The CDR3 DNA sequence: TGTGCCAGCAGTTACAGGAGGGCCGGGAGGGACACTGAGCAATTCTTC.

The sample holds one count of this clonotype. The junction and the germline gene differ at one end; a read error may be behind it. The CDR3: CASSPGRTDAHYF. In DNA, the CDR3 is TGTGCCAGCAGCCCGGGGAGAACAGATGCGCATTATTTT. The genes are TRBV6-1 and TRBJ2-3; a weak D match, TRBD2 (5 bases). Germline loops: CDR1 MNHNS, CDR2 SASEGT. This CDR3 spans 13 amino acids.

This clonotype was recorded a few times. The chain employs TRBV7-9 and TRBJ1-5, with a tentative D call TRBD1 (5 bases). V was pared by 1 base and J by 3 bases, with 10 bases between. CDR3 length equals 15 residues. Germline V gene data show CDR1 as SEHNR and CDR2 as FQNEAQ (reference sequence). The CDR3 loop reads CASSLGGGANQPQHF. The CDR3 region has the DNA TGTGCCAGCAGCTTAGGTGGAGGGGCCAATCAGCCCCAGCATTTT.

The chain carries TRBV11-2 and TRBJ2-3; TRBD2 aligns across 7 bases. J lost 13 bases, V lost 6 bases, and 19 bases had no gene match. Germline CDR1 reads SGHAT; CDR2 reads FQNNGV. CDR3 length equals 15 residues. In DNA form, the CDR3 reads TGTGCCAGCAGACTAGAGACGGGAGGCACAGATACAAAGTATTTT. Its translation is CASRLETGGTDTKYF.

With regard to this clonotype: Since no conserved phenylalanine or tryptophan closes the CDR3, a read error is the likely cause. The chain carries TRBV6-6 and TRBJ2-7, with D possibly being TRBD1 (6 bases). In germline, CDR1 is MNHNY, CDR2 SVGAGI (reference sequence). This CDR3 region has 12 residues. The DNA for the CDR3 is TGTGTCTCTCGGGACAAAGCCTACGAGCAGTACTCC. Its translation: CVSRDKAYEQYS.

To note about this clonotype: Given a much more abundant clone one base away, this may be a read error. The CDR3 ends on some other residue instead of the conserved phenylalanine or tryptophan, so this is likely a read error. The CDR3: CASSLGGIAGGTDTQYY. The CDR3 DNA reads TGTGCCAGCAGCTTGGGGGGTATAGCGGGAGGCACAGATACGCAGTATTAT. The chain combines TRBV5-4 with TRBJ2-3, with 9 positions matching TRBD2. The CDR3 runs 17 residues. Germline CDR1 and CDR2: SGHNT and YYREEE (reference sequence). With V trimmed by 0 bases and J by 1 base, 6 bases remained unmatched.

V gene TRBV6-2 or TRBV6-3 combines with J gene TRBJ2-1; a possible D gene is TRBD2 (6 bases). The germline V gene encodes CDR1 MNHEY and CDR2 SVGEGT. There are 14 residues in the CDR3. The V gene lost 9 bases and the J gene lost 8 bases, with 20 bases spanning the gap. In DNA, the CDR3 is TGTGCCAGAAGGCCGGGACTGGTTTCCCATGAGCAGTTCTTC. Its protein is CARRPGLVSHEQFF.

In the case of this clonotype: At one end, the junction sequence differs from germline, possibly due to a read error. In nucleotides, the CDR3 is TGCAGCGCCGCGCCCCACAGACAGGGGAGCGAGCTGTACTTC. This encodes CSAAPHRQGSELYF. V gene TRBV29-1 combines with J gene TRBJ2-7, with 8 bases matching TRBD1. Germline V lookup: CDR1 SQVTM, CDR2 ANQGSEA. CDR3 length: 14 amino acids.

Regarding this clonotype: This likely comes from a read error, as the CDR3 has no conserved phenylalanine or tryptophan at its end. The chain joins TRBV11-2 to TRBJ2-7, with D maybe TRBD2 (6 bases). V gave up 0 bases and J gave up 2 bases, with 11 bases separating them. Germline loops: CDR1 SGHAT, CDR2 FQNNGV. This CDR3 has 15 amino acids. The CDR3 DNA reads TGTGCCAGCAGCTTAGATCTTGCGGGGACCTACGAGCAGTACTTG. Translating gives CASSLDLAGTYEQYL.

This chain connects TRBV29-1 to TRBJ2-1; the match to TRBD1 covers 7 bases. V dropped 6 bases and J dropped 8; count of bases not matched to a gene: 13. This CDR3 has 14 amino acids. Per the germline V gene, CDR1 is SQVTM and CDR2 is ANQGSEA. In DNA form, the CDR3 reads TGCAGCGTGTGTAAGGACAGGCATAGAGATGAGCAGTTCTTC. Translated, it gives CSVCKDRHRDEQFF.

This clonotype was found many times. The chain joins TRBV11-2 to TRBJ2-1, with 7 bases fitting TRBD2. Germline V gene lookup returns CDR1 SGHAT and CDR2 FQNNGV. This CDR3 contains 16 residues. V lost 4 bases, J lost 2 bases, and 8 bases stayed unmatched. This CDR3 reads CASSWGGEGTYNEQFF. The CDR3 DNA follows: TGTGCCAGCAGCTGGGGGGGGGAGGGGACCTACAATGAGCAGTTCTTC. Drawing the rest from reference TRBV11-2 and TRBJ2-1, the complete variable domain is EAGVAQSPRYKIIEKRQSVAFWCNPISGHATLYWYQQILGQGPKLLIQFQNNGVVDDSQLPKDRFSAERLKGVDSTLKIQPAKLEDSAVYLCASSWGGEGTYNEQFFGPGTRLTVL.

The table lists this clonotype with a count of one. A much larger clone sits a single nucleotide away, making a read error possible. This sequence joins TRBV30 and TRBJ2-3; TRBD2 matches at 13 bases. Trimming removed 8 bases from V and 0 bases from J; junction bases left unmatched: 2. CDR3 size: 14 residues. Germline loops: CDR1 GTSNPN, CDR2 SVGIG (reference sequence). CDR3 sequence: CARGLAGSTDTQYF. The CDR3 coding sequence is TGTGCCCGGGGACTAGCGGGAAGCACAGATACGCAGTATTTT.

Only a few counts were recorded for this clonotype. CDR3 sequence: CASSQLGTDYEQYF. As DNA, the CDR3 is TGTGCCAGCAGCCAATTGGGAACAGATTACGAGCAGTACTTC. The chain has TRBV16 and TRBJ2-7; no clear D gene. Looked up from germline, CDR1 is KGHSY and CDR2 is FQNENV. The germline V and J ends were trimmed by 1 base and 4 bases, with 11 bases remaining between them. The CDR3 runs 14 residues.

Of note for this clonotype: At one of its ends the junction is not consistent with the germline gene, which may arise from a read error. The chain combines TRBV7-8 with TRBJ1-5; no firm D call. CDR3 length: 14 residues. Looked up from germline, CDR1 is SGHVS and CDR2 is FQNEAQ. The CDR3 here is CASSLLAGDLPQHF. The DNA for the CDR3 is TGTGCCAGCAGCTTATTAGCTGGGGATCTGCCCCAGCATTTC.

The chain couples TRBV12-3 or TRBV12-4 to TRBJ2-1; unclear D gene. Trimming pared 7 bases from V and 6 bases from J, leaving 16 bases between. The CDR3 consists of 14 residues. Written as DNA, the CDR3 is TGTGCCAGCACCAATCAGCGTGAGAGCAATGAGCAGTTCTTC. Its translation is CASTNQRESNEQFF.

A word on this clonotype: One junction end disagrees with the germline gene, perhaps due to a read error. V is TRBV10-1 and J is TRBJ2-2; D tentatively fits TRBD1 or TRBD2 (5 bases each). CDR1 is WNHNN, CDR2 SYGVQD, per germline (reference sequence). The CDR3 has 13 amino acids. CDR3 DNA: TGCGCAAGCAGTAAGGGGTCGGTCGGGGAGCAGTTTTTT. Translation: CASSKGSVGEQFF.

The J gene is TRBJ2-7, the V gene TRBV12-3 or TRBV12-4; 10 bases align to TRBD1. J was trimmed by 10 bases and V by 5 bases; bases with no gene match: 14. The CDR3 consists of 15 residues. The CDR3 DNA reads TGTGCCAGCAGTACCCGGGACAGGGGCGGGTGCGACCAGTACTTC. Protein sequence: CASSTRDRGGCDQYF.